The rows below give T cell receptor beta chains drawn from one sample of a study of T cell changes during pregnancy in multiple sclerosis. Only in-frame clones appear in the TCRdb table, and some are missing; sequencing was by immunoSEQ multiplex PCR. The sample contains 73,000 or so clones, roughly 89% of which appear only once. Sequenced here: peripheral blood, sampled in the second trimester of pregnancy. The receptors originated from a female donor with multiple sclerosis, enrolled in a pregnancy study. Both conserved end residues are part of each CDR3. The D gene is left open where the match is weak. Some rows mark clone size as missing; the rest say once, few, many or name a class of expanded clone.

j_call: TRBJ2-1
cdr3_length: 13
d_call: TRBD1
clone_size: NA
v_call: TRBV7-2
cdr3_aa: CASSADRDLEQFF
cdr3_nt: TGTGCCAGCAGCGCAGACAGGGATCTTGAGCAGTTCTTC

j_call: TRBJ2-5
cdr3_length: 12
d_call: NA
clone_size: NA
v_call: TRBV6-5
cdr3_aa: CASRAGAETQYF
cdr3_nt: TGTGCCAGCAGGGCGGGGGCCGAGACCCAGTACTTC

j_call: TRBJ1-6
cdr3_length: 15
d_call: NA
clone_size: NA
v_call: TRBV5-4
cdr3_aa: CASSLKDRFNSPLHF
cdr3_nt: TGTGCCAGCAGCCTAAAGGACAGATTTAATTCACCCCTCCACTTT

j_call: TRBJ1-2
cdr3_length: 11
d_call: TRBD1
clone_size: NA
v_call: TRBV10-3
cdr3_aa: CATLTGGGYTF
cdr3_nt: TGTGCCACCCTGACAGGGGGTGGCTACACCTTC

j_call: TRBJ1-2
cdr3_length: 15
d_call: TRBD1
clone_size: NA
v_call: TRBV19
cdr3_aa: CASSPKTGTNYGYTF
cdr3_nt: TGTGCCAGTAGTCCCAAGACAGGGACTAACTATGGCTACACCTTC

j_call: TRBJ1-6
cdr3_length: 13
d_call: NA
clone_size: once
v_call: TRBV25-1
cdr3_aa: CASSDLRGSPLHF
cdr3_nt: TGTGCCAGCAGTGATCTCAGAGGCTCACCCCTCCACTTT

j_call: TRBJ2-2
cdr3_length: 16
d_call: NA
clone_size: NA
v_call: TRBV4-3
cdr3_aa: CASSQVQGSYTGELFF
cdr3_nt: TGCGCCAGCAGCCAAGTTCAGGGGAGTTACACCGGGGAGCTGTTTTTT

j_call: TRBJ1-2
cdr3_length: 14
d_call: TRBD1
clone_size: NA
v_call: TRBV2
cdr3_aa: CASRSDRGDYGYTF
cdr3_nt: TGTGCCAGCAGATCGGACAGGGGCGACTATGGCTACACCTTC

j_call: TRBJ2-3
cdr3_length: 16
d_call: TRBD2
clone_size: NA
v_call: TRBV4-2
cdr3_aa: CASSYPSSGDTDTQYF
cdr3_nt: TGTGCCAGCAGCTACCCGTCTAGCGGGGACACAGATACGCAGTATTTT

j_call: TRBJ2-7
cdr3_length: 13
d_call: TRBD1
clone_size: NA
v_call: TRBV25-1
cdr3_aa: CASSGQGDGEQYF
cdr3_nt: TGTGCCAGTAGTGGACAGGGGGACGGGGAGCAGTACTTC

j_call: TRBJ1-5
cdr3_length: 15
d_call: NA
clone_size: once
v_call: TRBV4-3
cdr3_aa: CASSQGGGTNQPQHF
cdr3_nt: TGCGCCAGCAGCCAAGGGGGGGGTACAAATCAGCCCCAGCATTTT

j_call: TRBJ2-1
cdr3_length: 14
d_call: NA
clone_size: few
v_call: TRBV2
cdr3_aa: CASIRDTSYNEQFF
cdr3_nt: TGTGCCAGCATCCGGGACACATCCTACAATGAGCAGTTCTTC

j_call: TRBJ1-1
cdr3_length: 14
d_call: NA
clone_size: NA
v_call: TRBV9
cdr3_aa: CASSIGPRGTEAFF
cdr3_nt: TGTGCCAGCAGCATAGGTCCTCGCGGCACTGAAGCTTTCTTT

j_call: TRBJ1-4
cdr3_length: 13
d_call: NA
clone_size: NA
v_call: TRBV19
cdr3_aa: CASSTGIGEKLFF
cdr3_nt: TGTGCCAGTAGCACAGGGATAGGTGAAAAACTGTTTTTT

j_call: TRBJ1-3
cdr3_length: 17
d_call: NA
clone_size: NA
v_call: TRBV7-9
cdr3_aa: CASSLGDSLYSGNTIYF
cdr3_nt: TGTGCCAGCAGCTTAGGCGACAGCTTATACTCTGGAAACACCATATATTTT

j_call: TRBJ2-1
cdr3_length: 11
d_call: TRBD1
clone_size: NA
v_call: TRBV19
cdr3_aa: CASRDRAEQFF
cdr3_nt: TGTGCCAGTAGGGACAGGGCTGAGCAGTTCTTC

j_call: TRBJ2-2
cdr3_length: 12
d_call: NA
clone_size: NA
v_call: TRBV7-2
cdr3_aa: CASSLVRGELFF
cdr3_nt: TGTGCCAGCAGCTTAGTGCGCGGGGAGCTGTTTTTT

j_call: TRBJ2-7
cdr3_length: 14
d_call: TRBD2
clone_size: NA
v_call: TRBV7-2
cdr3_aa: CASRGGGFTYEQYF
cdr3_nt: TGTGCCAGCAGGGGCGGGGGGTTTACGTACGAGCAGTACTTC

j_call: TRBJ2-1
cdr3_length: 11
d_call: NA
clone_size: NA
v_call: TRBV20-1
cdr3_aa: CSAAKASEQFF
cdr3_nt: TGCAGTGCTGCCAAAGCGAGTGAGCAGTTCTTC

j_call: TRBJ2-7
cdr3_length: 15
d_call: TRBD1
clone_size: NA
v_call: TRBV30
cdr3_aa: CAWSAMTGGIGEQYF
cdr3_nt: TGTGCCTGGAGTGCCATGACAGGGGGTATCGGCGAGCAGTACTTC

j_call: TRBJ1-2
cdr3_length: 13
d_call: TRBD1
clone_size: NA
v_call: TRBV5-1
cdr3_aa: CASSYGQDYGYTF
cdr3_nt: TGCGCCAGCAGCTACGGACAGGACTATGGCTACACCTTC

j_call: TRBJ1-3
cdr3_length: 15
d_call: TRBD1
clone_size: NA
v_call: TRBV6-1
cdr3_aa: CASSPGTGFGNTIYF
cdr3_nt: TGTGCCAGCAGCCCCGGGACAGGTTTTGGAAACACCATATATTTT

j_call: TRBJ1-2
cdr3_length: 11
d_call: NA
clone_size: NA
v_call: TRBV19
cdr3_aa: CASQGRSGYTF
cdr3_nt: TGTGCCAGCCAGGGAAGGTCTGGCTACACCTTC

j_call: TRBJ1-2
cdr3_length: 14
d_call: NA
clone_size: NA
v_call: TRBV6-1
cdr3_aa: CASSEAAGADGYTF
cdr3_nt: TGTGCCAGCAGTGAAGCCGCAGGGGCGGATGGCTACACCTTC

j_call: TRBJ1-5
cdr3_length: 17
d_call: TRBD1
clone_size: NA
v_call: TRBV7-9
cdr3_aa: CASSLSTGTGSDQPQHF
cdr3_nt: TGTGCCAGCAGCTTAAGTACCGGGACAGGGAGCGATCAGCCCCAGCATTTT

j_call: TRBJ2-7
cdr3_length: 11
d_call: NA
clone_size: NA
v_call: TRBV20-1
cdr3_aa: CSVGGSYEQYF
cdr3_nt: TGCAGTGTTGGAGGGTCCTACGAGCAGTACTTC

j_call: TRBJ1-6
cdr3_length: 14
d_call: NA
clone_size: NA
v_call: TRBV11-3
cdr3_aa: CASSLGSDNSPLHF
cdr3_nt: TGTGCCAGCAGCTTAGGTTCCGATAATTCACCCCTCCACTTT

j_call: TRBJ1-1
cdr3_length: 13
d_call: NA
clone_size: NA
v_call: TRBV9
cdr3_aa: CASSASKNTEAFF
cdr3_nt: TGTGCCAGCAGCGCCTCTAAGAACACTGAAGCTTTCTTT

j_call: TRBJ1-2
cdr3_length: 16
d_call: TRBD1
clone_size: once
v_call: TRBV5-1
cdr3_aa: CASSLGPRGPDYGYTF
cdr3_nt: TGCGCCAGCAGCTTGGGCCCCAGGGGGCCCGACTATGGCTACACCTTC

j_call: TRBJ1-3
cdr3_length: 15
d_call: TRBD1
clone_size: NA
v_call: TRBV19
cdr3_aa: CASRRSGGPGNTIYF
cdr3_nt: TGTGCCAGTAGAAGGTCAGGGGGCCCTGGAAACACCATATATTTT

j_call: TRBJ2-2
cdr3_length: 14
d_call: TRBD2
clone_size: NA
v_call: TRBV11-3
cdr3_aa: CASSHRQGGGELFF
cdr3_nt: TGTGCCAGCAGCCACCGGCAGGGAGGGGGGGAGCTGTTTTTT

j_call: TRBJ2-3
cdr3_length: 18
d_call: TRBD2
clone_size: NA
v_call: TRBV4-2
cdr3_aa: CASSQDGTLAASTDTQYF
cdr3_nt: TGTGCCAGCAGCCAAGATGGGACCCTAGCGGCTAGCACAGATACGCAGTATTTT

j_call: TRBJ1-3
cdr3_length: 13
d_call: NA
clone_size: NA
v_call: TRBV11-3
cdr3_aa: CASSLDLGNTIYF
cdr3_nt: TGTGCCAGCAGCTTAGACCTCGGAAACACCATATATTTT

j_call: TRBJ2-1
cdr3_length: 16
d_call: TRBD2
clone_size: NA
v_call: TRBV14
cdr3_aa: CASSHGTSGVYNEQFF
cdr3_nt: TGTGCCAGCAGCCATGGGACTAGCGGGGTGTACAATGAGCAGTTCTTC

j_call: TRBJ2-3
cdr3_length: 16
d_call: NA
clone_size: NA
v_call: TRBV4-1
cdr3_aa: CASSQDFSGSTDTQYF
cdr3_nt: TGCGCCAGCAGCCAAGATTTCAGCGGGAGCACAGATACGCAGTATTTT